The entry that follows covers one T cell receptor beta chain sequence. Its cognate antigen is unknown. The data were obtained in a study of T-cell reconstitution after alpha-beta-depleted transplantation in children. Trimming took 5 bases from V and 4 from J, leaving 12 bases between them. The CDR3 loop spans 13 amino acids. CDR1 is SGHRS, CDR2 YFSETQ, per germline. The TCRbeta library was prepared with unique molecular identifiers. MiXCR, applied by TCRdb to the PCR reads, yields one record per CDR3 protein. The data contain about 600,000 distinct CDR3 sequences, 23% of them seen just once; the ten biggest clones take up approximately 14%. Regarding the study as a whole: In patients about two months after transplant, alpha-beta T cells reportedly arose from several hundred expanded graft clones.

The sample here was PBMCs, mostly from graft donor cells, taken 360 days after TCRalphabeta/CD19-depleted stem cell transplant. The sequence was collected from a boy in the first two years of life who had a stem cell transplant for acute myeloid leukemia, so the T cells may come from the graft donor. The V and J genes are TRBV5-1 and TRBJ1-1, with D uncertain. The CDR3 loop reads CASRLSTTTEAFF. The CDR3 bases are TGCGCCAGCAGATTAAGCACGACCACTGAAGCTTTCTTT.